The following is a T cell receptor beta chain sequence with its context. There is no known antigen for this receptor. Base qualities are not recorded, but no much larger clone differs from it by a single base. The source of the sample is a study of Ad26.COV2.S vaccination and SARS-CoV-2 variants (dated by TCRdb to about 2021). For the wider study: Vaccine-arm donors were drawn from COV1001, a multicentre, randomized, double-blind, placebo-controlled phase I-IIa trial of Ad26.COV2.S in healthy adults. A total of approximately 32 samples were included in the TCR-sequenced set, comprising about 20 Ad26.COV2.S vaccine recipients, 5 placebo recipients and 8 SARS-CoV-2 convalescent individuals. TCRbeta repertoire sequencing was used to assess the specificity and breadth of SARS-CoV-2-reactive T cell receptors after Ad26.COV2.S vaccination. Dosing of Ad26.COV2.S was intramuscular, at either 5x10^10 or 1x10^11 viral particles, delivered as one shot or as two shots spaced 56 days apart. Throughout the experiments and outcome assessment, investigators stayed blinded to trial group allocation. Trial participants were randomized into five groups of five, in which low-dose or high-dose Ad26.COV2.S was given once or twice, or placebo was given on both occasions.

The treatment or condition tag for this specimen amounts to: over 15 received Ad26.COV2.S at low or high dose, single or two shots; 5 received placebo; per-sample allocation not given. Repertoires of vaccine and placebo recipients were sequenced from samples collected on day 63 after the first injection. Cohort 1b enrolled about 25 adults aged 18-55 years at a single site in Boston, USA, between 29 July and 7 August 2020. As a vaccine, Ad26.COV2.S was a replication-incompetent adenovirus type 26 vector that expressed a prefusion-stabilized SARS-CoV-2 spike protein derived from the original Wuhan strain. The immunoSEQ Assay was used to sequence TCRbeta CDR3 regions. After extraction, genomic DNA underwent amplification by bias-controlled multiplex PCR, followed by high-throughput sequencing. On the study's bioinformatics: To quantify the absolute abundance of every unique TCRbeta CDR3 region, sequences were collapsed and filtered. T cell fraction was estimated by normalizing TCRbeta template counts to usable DNA, with usable DNA measured through amplification of reference genes found in all nucleated cells. Repertoire TCRs were annotated as SARS-CoV-2-specific when V gene, CDR3 amino acid sequence and J gene were exactly matched to a known reactive TCR set. The reference SARS-CoV-2 TCR set was obtained from MIRA and was filtered for enrichment in COVID-19-positive ImmuneCODE repertoires, whereby public or cross-reactive TCRs were removed. Using the MIRA antigens, annotated TCRs were further analysed by specific ORF or by position within an ORF. Breadth was defined as the number of annotated unique rearrangements divided by the total number of unique productive rearrangements, and depth was defined as the summed frequency of the annotated unique rearrangements. Two-sided Wilcoxon rank-sum tests were used to compare TCR breadth between groups. As stored in TCRdb, this immuneACCESS dataset retains in-frame rearrangements with V and J assigned. A fraction of the clones does not appear; measured against another copy, unresolved V genes explain less than half of the discrepancy, and the remainder lacks a known reason. D and trimming come from the DNA, and the V and J calls and clone size come from that table. Recorded for this sample are a few hundred thousand clones; roughly 84% of them occurred a single time. The leading ten clones occupy approximately 3.6% of the sample.

Inclusive of the bounding cysteine and phenylalanine, the CDR3 is 15 residues long. Just CDR3 DNA is preserved here, 45 bases in frame from base 1. At the junction V is shortened by 6 bases and J by 7 bases; bases outside the gene matches: 10. The germline V gene provides CDR1 MNHEY and CDR2 SVGAGI. Summary of the overall study and its limitations: Higher spike-specific TCR breadth was observed in Ad26.COV2.S recipients than in placebo recipients (P = 0.0014). The authors noted that total T cell responses may have been underestimated by the TCR breadth and depth analyses. The study lacked the statistical power to compare responses across vaccine doses or regimens. Vaccine and placebo recipients had similar non-spike TCR breadth, a finding consistent with the vaccine containing only spike. After vaccination, substantial breadth of spike-specific CD8+ and CD4+ T cell responses was reported.

The sample was peripheral blood, taken in a trial of Ad26.COV2.S vaccine versus placebo. The TCR sequence derives from a person between 18 and 60 years old who received the Ad26.COV2.S COVID-19 vaccine or a placebo. In this chain, TRBV6-5 is recombined with TRBJ1-4, with 8 middle bases fitting TRBD1. CDR3 loop: CASRQLGQGREKLFF. The DNA is TGTGCCAGCAGACAACTCGGACAGGGACGTGAAAAACTGTTTTTT.